This T cell receptor beta chain is from a study of vaccination effects on CD4 cells after COVID-19. General study findings and limits: There was marked clonal contraction among infection- and vaccine-induced clones late after vaccination.

A note on this clone: The antigen is not known.

Antigen-specific CD4+ T cells were expanded (with viral peptide pools) by the ViraFEST assay ahead of sequencing. Cultured cells yielded isolated CD4+ T cells after 10 days. According to the study, vaccine recipients showed no prior SARS-CoV-2 infection and negative nucleocapsid antibodies. Repertoires were generated with immunoSEQ multiplex PCR, while TCRdb's copy carries only in-frame clones and drops some. The table has tens of thousands of clones, approximately 70% seen once. Trimming cost V 1 base and J 1 base; bases outside gene matches: 4. This CDR3 has 16 amino acids. CDR1 is LGHDT and CDR2 is YNNKEL in the germline V gene (reference sequence).

The gene calls are TRBV3-1 (or the pseudogene TRBV3-2) and TRBJ2-4, with TRBD1 matching over 7 bases. This sequence originates from a human donor who received a COVID-19 vaccine. The specimen was CD4+ T cells from PBMCs cultured with HCoV-OC43 spike peptides, collected before COVID-19 vaccination. The subset was: HCoV-OC43 spike overlapping peptide pool stimulation. DNA of the CDR3: TGTGCCAGCAGCCAAGCAGACAGGGTCGCCAAAAACATTCAGTACTTC. Translated: CASSQADRVAKNIQYF.